Sequencing of this TCR beta chain was carried out in a study of T-cell reconstitution after alpha-beta-depleted transplantation in children. The library targeted TCRbeta and was prepared with unique molecular identifiers. TCRdb reprocessed the PCR reads via MiXCR and lists one record per CDR3 protein. The sample has around 250,000 distinct CDR3 sequences, roughly 7.7% seen once. Study-level results: Reports say that about two months after transplant, the alpha-beta T cells came out of several hundred graft clones that had expanded.

The sample holds many counts of this clonotype. Its antigen is undetermined. The CDR3 covers 13 residues. The V end was cut by 7 bases, the J end by 2 bases, with 14 bases between. Germline V gene data show CDR1 as SQVTM and CDR2 as ANQGSEA. The sequence was collected from a male patient younger than 18 who had a stem cell transplant for acute lymphoblastic leukemia, so the T cells may come from the graft donor. Material: PBMCs, mostly from graft donor cells, obtained 180 days after TCRalphabeta/CD19-depleted stem cell transplant. This chain connects TRBV29-1 to TRBJ2-5; a possible D gene is TRBD1 (5 bases). The CDR3 DNA sequence: TGCAGCGCGGCACAAGGGGTACAAGAGACCCAGTACTTC. This gives the protein CSAAQGVQETQYF.